What follows is one T cell receptor (beta chain) and its context. This sample was taken from a study of technical replicates of blood from a few donors. CDR3 length: 15 amino acids. CDR1 is SGDLS and CDR2 is YYNGEE in the germline V gene. V gave up 1 base and J gave up 4 bases; unmatched junction bases: 2. Repertoires were generated with immunoSEQ multiplex PCR, while TCRdb's copy carries only in-frame clones and drops some. Altogether nearly 70,000 clones are present, about nine tenths being singletons, with the ten largest covering over 3.5%. The clonotype was recovered from a human donor in good health. Some clones in this sample may be carry-over from other donors' samples. The sample comprised PBMCs. The genes are TRBV9 and TRBJ2-1; 10 bases are shared with TRBD1. The CDR3 reads CASSVMGQGYNEQFF. The CDR3 DNA is TGTGCCAGCAGCGTAATGGGACAGGGGTACAATGAGCAGTTCTTC.